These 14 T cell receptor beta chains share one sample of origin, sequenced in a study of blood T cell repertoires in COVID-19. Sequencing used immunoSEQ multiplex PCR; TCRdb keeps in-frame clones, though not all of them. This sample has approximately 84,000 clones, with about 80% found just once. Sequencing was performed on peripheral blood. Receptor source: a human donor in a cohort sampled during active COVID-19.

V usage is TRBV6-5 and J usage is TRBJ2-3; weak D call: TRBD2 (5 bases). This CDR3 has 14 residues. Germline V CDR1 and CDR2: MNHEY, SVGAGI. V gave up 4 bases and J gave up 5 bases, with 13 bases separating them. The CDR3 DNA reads TGTGCCAGCAGTTTATCCCCCGGGATAGATACGCAGTATTTT. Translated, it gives CASSLSPGIDTQYF.

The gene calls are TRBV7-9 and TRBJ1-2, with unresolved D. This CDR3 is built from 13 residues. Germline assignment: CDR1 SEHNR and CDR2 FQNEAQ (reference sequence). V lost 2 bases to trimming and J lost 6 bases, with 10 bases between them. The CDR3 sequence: CASSLLGSDGYTF. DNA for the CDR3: TGTGCCAGCAGCTTACTGGGCTCCGATGGCTACACCTTC.

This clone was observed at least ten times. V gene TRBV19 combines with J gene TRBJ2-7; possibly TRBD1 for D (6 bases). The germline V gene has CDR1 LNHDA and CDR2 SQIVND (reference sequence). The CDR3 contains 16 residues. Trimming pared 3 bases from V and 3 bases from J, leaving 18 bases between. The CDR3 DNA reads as TGTGCCAGTAGTATTAGTTCTGGGGGCAAGAACTACGAGCAGTACTTC. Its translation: CASSISSGGKNYEQYF.

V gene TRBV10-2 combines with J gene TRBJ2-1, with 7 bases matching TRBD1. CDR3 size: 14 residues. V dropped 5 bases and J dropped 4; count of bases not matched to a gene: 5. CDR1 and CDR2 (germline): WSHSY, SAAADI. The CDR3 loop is CASSSRDRYNEQFF. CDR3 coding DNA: TGCGCCAGCAGTTCCCGGGACAGATACAATGAGCAGTTCTTC.

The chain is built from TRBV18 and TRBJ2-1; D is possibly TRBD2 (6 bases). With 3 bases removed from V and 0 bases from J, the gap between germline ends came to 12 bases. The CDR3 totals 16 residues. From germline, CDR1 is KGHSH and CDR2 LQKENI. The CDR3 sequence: CASSPLPGGSYNEQFF. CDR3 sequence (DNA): TGTGCCAGCTCACCCCTTCCCGGGGGCTCCTACAATGAGCAGTTCTTC.

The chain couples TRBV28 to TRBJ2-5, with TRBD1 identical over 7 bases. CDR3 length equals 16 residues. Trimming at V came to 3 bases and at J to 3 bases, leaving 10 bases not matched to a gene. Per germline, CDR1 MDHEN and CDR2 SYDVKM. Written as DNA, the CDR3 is TGTGCCAGCAGTTTCTTCTCTACGGGACAGAAAGAGACCCAGTACTTC. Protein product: CASSFFSTGQKETQYF.

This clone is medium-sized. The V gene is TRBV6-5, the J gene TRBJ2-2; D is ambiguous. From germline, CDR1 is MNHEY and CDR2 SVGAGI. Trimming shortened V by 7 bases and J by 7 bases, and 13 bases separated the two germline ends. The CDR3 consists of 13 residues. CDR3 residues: CASNLEVGGELFF. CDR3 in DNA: TGTGCCAGCAATCTTGAGGTCGGCGGGGAGCTGTTTTTT.

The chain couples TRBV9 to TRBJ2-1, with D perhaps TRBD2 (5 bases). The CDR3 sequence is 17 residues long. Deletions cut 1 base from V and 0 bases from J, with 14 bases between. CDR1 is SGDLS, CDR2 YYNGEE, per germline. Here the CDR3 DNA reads TGTGCCAGCAGCGTAAAATCGGACTTGAGCTCCTACAATGAGCAGTTCTTC. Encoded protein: CASSVKSDLSSYNEQFF.

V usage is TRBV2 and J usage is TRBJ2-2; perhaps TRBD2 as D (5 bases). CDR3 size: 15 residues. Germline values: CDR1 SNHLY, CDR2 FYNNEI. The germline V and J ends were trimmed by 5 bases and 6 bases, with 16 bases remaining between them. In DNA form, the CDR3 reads TGTGCCAGCAGTCTAGGTGGTAGCGCGGCCGGGGAGCTGTTTTTT. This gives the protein CASSLGGSAAGELFF.

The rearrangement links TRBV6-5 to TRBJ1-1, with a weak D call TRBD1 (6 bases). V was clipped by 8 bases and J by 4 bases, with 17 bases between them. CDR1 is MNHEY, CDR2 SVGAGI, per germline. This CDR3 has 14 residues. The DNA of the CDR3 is TGTGCCAGCTTAGTAGGGGGTGTAAGCACTGAAGCTTTCTTT. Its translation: CASLVGGVSTEAFF.

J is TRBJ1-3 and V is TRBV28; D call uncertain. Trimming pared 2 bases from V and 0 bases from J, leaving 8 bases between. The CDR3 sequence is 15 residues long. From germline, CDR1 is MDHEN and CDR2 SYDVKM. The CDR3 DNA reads TGTGCCAGCAGTTTACCCACAGTCTCTGGAAACACCATATATTTT. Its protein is CASSLPTVSGNTIYF. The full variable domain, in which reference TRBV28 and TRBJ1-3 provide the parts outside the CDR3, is DVKVTQSSRYLVKRTGEKVFLECVQDMDHENMFWYRQDPGLGLRLIYFSYDVKMKEKGDIPEGYSVSREKKERFSLILESASTNQTSMYLCASSLPTVSGNTIYFGEGSWLTVV.

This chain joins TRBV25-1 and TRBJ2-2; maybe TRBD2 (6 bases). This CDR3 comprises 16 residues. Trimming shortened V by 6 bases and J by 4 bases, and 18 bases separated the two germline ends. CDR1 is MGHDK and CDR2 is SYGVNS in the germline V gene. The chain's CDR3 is CASSKGGTVGTGELFF. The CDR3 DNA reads TGTGCCAGCAGCAAGGGCGGGACGGTGGGCACCGGGGAGCTGTTTTTT.

This CDR3 reads CASSRAQGYEQYF. In DNA, the CDR3 is TGTGCCAGCAGCAGGGCGCAGGGCTACGAGCAGTACTTC. The chain recombines TRBV7-8 with TRBJ2-7; perhaps TRBD1 as D (5 bases). V lost 5 bases to trimming and J lost 3 bases, with 11 bases between them. This CDR3 is built from 13 residues. Germline V lookup: CDR1 SGHVS, CDR2 FQNEAQ.

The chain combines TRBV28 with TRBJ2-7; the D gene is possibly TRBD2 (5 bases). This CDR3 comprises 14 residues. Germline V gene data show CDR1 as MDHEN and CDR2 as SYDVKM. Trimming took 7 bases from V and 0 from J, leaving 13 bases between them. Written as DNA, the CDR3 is TGTGCCAGCATTCGGGGAACGAGCTCCTACGAGCAGTACTTC. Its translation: CASIRGTSSYEQYF. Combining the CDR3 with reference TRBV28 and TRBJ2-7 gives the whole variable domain DVKVTQSSRYLVKRTGEKVFLECVQDMDHENMFWYRQDPGLGLRLIYFSYDVKMKEKGDIPEGYSVSREKKERFSLILESASTNQTSMYLCASIRGTSSYEQYFGPGTRLTVT.